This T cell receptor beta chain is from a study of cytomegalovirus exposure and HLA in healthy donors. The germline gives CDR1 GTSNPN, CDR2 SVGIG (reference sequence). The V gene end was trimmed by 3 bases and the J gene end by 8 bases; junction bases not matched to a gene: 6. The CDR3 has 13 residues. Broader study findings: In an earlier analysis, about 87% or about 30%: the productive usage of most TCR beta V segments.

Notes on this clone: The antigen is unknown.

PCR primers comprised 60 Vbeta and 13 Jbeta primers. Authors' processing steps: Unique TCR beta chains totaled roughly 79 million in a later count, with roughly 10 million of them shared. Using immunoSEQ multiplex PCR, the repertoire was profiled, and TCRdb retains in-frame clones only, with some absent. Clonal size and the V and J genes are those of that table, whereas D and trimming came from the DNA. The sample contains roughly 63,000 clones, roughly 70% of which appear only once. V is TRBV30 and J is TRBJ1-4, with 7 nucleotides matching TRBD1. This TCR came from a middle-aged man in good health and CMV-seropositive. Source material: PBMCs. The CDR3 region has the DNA TGTGCCTGGAGGAGACAGGGTGACGAAAAACTGTTTTTT. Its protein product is CAWRRQGDEKLFF.